Detailed here is one TCR beta chain. Its antigen remains undetermined. No base qualities exist here, and no much larger clone lies one base off it. The sample comes from a study of shared clonotypes between healthy human individuals (dated by TCRdb to 2018 to 2021). Study-wide context: A couple of women and a few men aged 18 to 49 years were included in the cohort. Per donor, leukapheresis produced somewhere between about 0.94 and 9.5 billion PBMCs. Libraries were prepared and TCR repertoires were sequenced by different laboratories using diverse techniques, in order to increase sequencing depth and limit assay-specific biases. Blood TCR repertoires of a handful of healthy adults were deeply sequenced to estimate repertoire size and the extent of clonotype sharing between individuals. For each donor, CD4 naive and CD4 memory were each given three plates, CD8 naive was given two plates, and CD8 memory was given one plate. What the authors observed across the whole study: Pairwise subsampling led to the expectation that sequencing depth would affect the degree of clonotype sharing among donors. Naive subsets generally had larger estimated clonotype richness than memory subsets. About 5% of naive CD4, around 4% of naive CD8, around 2.3% of memory CD4, and around 0.4% of memory CD8 clonotypes were shared across a few donors. Clonotypes shared by all four sorted-subset donors showed higher generation probabilities than non-shared clonotypes. Sampling was limited to blood, and TCR repertoires in tissue likely differ from TCR repertoires in blood. Even with the large sequencing depth, rarefaction of the sorted-subset datasets indicated that sequencing was incomplete. Because the study included only a small number of donors, the genetic and exposure-history diversity represented was limited.

TCR CDR3 regions were amplified from genomic DNA by multiplex PCR using the deep immunoSEQ assay. For each cell subset, the extracted genomic DNA was distributed evenly across all wells of several immunoSEQ 96-well plates, and each plate served as one replicate. For sorted subsets, around 200 ng genomic DNA, equal to about 30,000 T cell genomes, was loaded into each replicate PCR. Purified libraries were quantified with a Qubit 3.0 fluorometer, sized on a Bioanalyzer 2100, and re-quantified with the KAPA Library Quantification kit. A separate single-read 150-cycle Illumina NextSeq 550 flow cell was used to sequence each immunoSEQ 96-well plate. The authors' analysis ran thus. Because only junctional sequences without quality scores were contained in the immunoSEQ output, filtering matching that applied to full-length reads could not be performed. To assign V/J genes and CDR3, sequences were annotated using PyIR, a Python wrapper for IgBLAST v1.9, with IMGT germline references. Reads with weak V/J assignments (E-value above 1e-6), missing CDR3, stop codons, out-of-frame junctions, or ambiguous translated residues were removed. V3J clonotypes were defined as sequences sharing an identical inferred V gene, J gene, and CDR3 amino acid sequence. Percentage overlap between repertoires was calculated by dividing the number of shared unique clonotypes by the size of the smaller repertoire. Three approaches were used to assess repertoire richness: RTK rarefaction, the Chao1 estimator, and Recon v2.1 estimates of unobserved clonotypes. Generation probabilities for all TCRbeta clonotypes obtained by the gDNA method from a handful of donors were computed using OLGA. TCRdb limited this immuneACCESS table to in-frame rearrangements with V and J called. A share of clones is missing; checked studies link under half to unresolved V genes, and the rest is unexplained. The V and J calls and clone size are taken from that table; D and trimming were inferred from the DNA. The sample includes about 2.1 million clones, with just over 90% observed a single time. Jointly, the top ten make up more than 1.5% of the sample.

CD8 naive samples consisted of CD45RO-negative cells that were positively selected for CCR7, yielding a CD45RA+CCR7+ population without TemRA cells. The donors were healthy, HIV-negative adults with no recently reported acute infections or vaccinations. Only Caucasian adults living in Nashville, Tennessee, USA were represented among the donors. Blood was collected by leukapheresis, and PBMCs were isolated by Ficoll-Histopaque density gradient centrifugation and then cryopreserved in liquid nitrogen vapor phase. Analytical flow cytometry was used to check the purity and quantity of every magnetically sorted T cell population. Genomic DNA was isolated from each sorted fraction and quantified by UV absorbance on a Nanodrop 2000c. Input material: naive CD8+ T cells from PBMCs. The sample's cell subset or site label is to be understood as: CD45RA+CCR7+. The sequence was collected from a man younger than 30 in good health. Some clones in this sample may be carry-over from other donors' samples.

Here is the DNA: TGTGCCAGCAGCCAAGCCCTAAGCGGACTAGCGGGAGGTATTGGGTGGGAGCAGTACTTC. Translated, this gives CASSQALSGLAGGIGWEQYF. The chain is encoded by TRBV4-2 joined to TRBJ2-7, and 14 bases in between align with TRBD2. V trim: 1 base; J trim: 7 bases; unmatched bases: 18. Measured from the cysteine to the phenylalanine, the CDR3 is 20 residues long. Just the 60-base CDR3 DNA is kept, in frame starting at base 1. For CDR1 and CDR2, the germline V gene lists LGHNA and YNFKEQ.